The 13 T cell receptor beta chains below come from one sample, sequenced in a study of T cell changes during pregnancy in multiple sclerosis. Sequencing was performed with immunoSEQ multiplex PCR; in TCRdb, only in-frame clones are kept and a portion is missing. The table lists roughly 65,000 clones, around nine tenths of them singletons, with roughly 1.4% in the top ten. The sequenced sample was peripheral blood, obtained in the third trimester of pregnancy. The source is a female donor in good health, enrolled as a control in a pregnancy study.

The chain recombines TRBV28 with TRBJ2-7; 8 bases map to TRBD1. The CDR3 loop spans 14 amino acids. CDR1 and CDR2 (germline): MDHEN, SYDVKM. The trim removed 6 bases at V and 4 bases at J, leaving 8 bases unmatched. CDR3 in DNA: TGTGCCAGCAGGTGGACAGGGAAAAGTTACGAGCAGTACTTC. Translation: CASRWTGKSYEQYF. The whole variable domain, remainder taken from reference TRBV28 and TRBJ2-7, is DVKVTQSSRYLVKRTGEKVFLECVQDMDHENMFWYRQDPGLGLRLIYFSYDVKMKEKGDIPEGYSVSREKKERFSLILESASTNQTSMYLCASRWTGKSYEQYFGPGTRLTVT.

The CDR3, as DNA: TGCAGCGTTGGAGTCCTCCCGGCTGAAGCTTTCTTT. Amino acid sequence: CSVGVLPAEAFF. The chain couples TRBV29-1 to TRBJ1-1; D is uncertain. There are 12 residues in the CDR3. V was pared by 4 bases and J by 6 bases, with 12 bases between. CDR1 and CDR2 (germline): SQVTM, ANQGSEA.

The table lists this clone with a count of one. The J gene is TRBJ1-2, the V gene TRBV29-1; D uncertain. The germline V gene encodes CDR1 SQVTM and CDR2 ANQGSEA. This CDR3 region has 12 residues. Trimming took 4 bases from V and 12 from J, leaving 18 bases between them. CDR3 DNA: TGCAGCGTTGGGTCCGTGACGGGGTTACACACCTTC. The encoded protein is CSVGSVTGLHTF.

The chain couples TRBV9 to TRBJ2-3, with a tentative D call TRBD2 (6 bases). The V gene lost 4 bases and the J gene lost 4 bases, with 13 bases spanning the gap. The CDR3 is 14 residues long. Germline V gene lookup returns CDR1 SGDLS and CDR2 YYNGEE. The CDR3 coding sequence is TGTGCCAGCAGCCCCCGGCGGGGTCCAGATACGCAGTATTTT. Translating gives CASSPRRGPDTQYF.

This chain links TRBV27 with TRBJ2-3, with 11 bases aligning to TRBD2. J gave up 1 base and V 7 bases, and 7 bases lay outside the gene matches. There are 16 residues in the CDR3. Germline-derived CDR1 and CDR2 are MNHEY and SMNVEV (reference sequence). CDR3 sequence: CASTMALAGGTDTQYF. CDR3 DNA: TGTGCCAGCACCATGGCACTAGCGGGGGGCACAGATACGCAGTATTTT.

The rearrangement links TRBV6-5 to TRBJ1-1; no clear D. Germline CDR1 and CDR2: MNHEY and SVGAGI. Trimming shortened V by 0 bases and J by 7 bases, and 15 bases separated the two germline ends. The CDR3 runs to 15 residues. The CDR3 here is CASSYSVGGLSEAFF. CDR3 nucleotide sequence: TGTGCCAGCAGTTACTCGGTAGGAGGGCTTAGTGAAGCTTTCTTT.

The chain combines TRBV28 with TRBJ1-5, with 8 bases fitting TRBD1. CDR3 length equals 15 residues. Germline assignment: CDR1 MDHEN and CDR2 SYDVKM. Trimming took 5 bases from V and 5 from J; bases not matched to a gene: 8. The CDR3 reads CASSRGDRIDQPQHF. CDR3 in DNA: TGTGCCAGCAGTAGAGGGGACAGGATCGATCAGCCCCAGCATTTT. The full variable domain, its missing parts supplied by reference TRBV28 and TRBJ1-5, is DVKVTQSSRYLVKRTGEKVFLECVQDMDHENMFWYRQDPGLGLRLIYFSYDVKMKEKGDIPEGYSVSREKKERFSLILESASTNQTSMYLCASSRGDRIDQPQHFGDGTRLSIL.

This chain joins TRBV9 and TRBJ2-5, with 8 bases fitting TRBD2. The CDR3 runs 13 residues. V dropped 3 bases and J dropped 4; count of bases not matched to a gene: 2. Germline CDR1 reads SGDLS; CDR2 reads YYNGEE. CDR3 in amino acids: CASSAGGAETQYF. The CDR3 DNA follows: TGTGCCAGCAGCGCGGGGGGGGCAGAGACCCAGTACTTC. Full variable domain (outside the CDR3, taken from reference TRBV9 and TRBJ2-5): DSGVTQTPKHLITATGQRVTLRCSPRSGDLSVYWYQQSLDQGLQFLIQYYNGEERAKGNILERFSAQQFPDLHSELNLSSLELGDSALYFCASSAGGAETQYFGPGTRLLVL.

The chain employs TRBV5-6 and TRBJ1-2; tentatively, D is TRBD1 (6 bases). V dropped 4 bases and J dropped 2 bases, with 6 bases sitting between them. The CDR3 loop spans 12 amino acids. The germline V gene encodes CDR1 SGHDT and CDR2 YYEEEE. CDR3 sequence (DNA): TGTGCCAGCAGCAGGGGGAACTATGGCTACACCTTC. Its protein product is CASSRGNYGYTF.

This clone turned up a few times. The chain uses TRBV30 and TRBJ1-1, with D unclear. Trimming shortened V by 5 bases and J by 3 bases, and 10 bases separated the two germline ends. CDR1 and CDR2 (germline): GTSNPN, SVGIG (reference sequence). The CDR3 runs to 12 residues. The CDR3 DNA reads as TGTGCCTGGGGTGGAGGTGACACTGAAGCTTTCTTT. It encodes CAWGGGDTEAFF.

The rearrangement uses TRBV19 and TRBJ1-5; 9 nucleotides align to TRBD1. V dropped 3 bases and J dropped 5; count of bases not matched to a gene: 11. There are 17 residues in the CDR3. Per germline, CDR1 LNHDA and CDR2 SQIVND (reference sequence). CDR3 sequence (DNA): TGTGCCAGTAGTATGGGACAAGGGACAGGGCGCCATCAGCCCCAGCATTTT. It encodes CASSMGQGTGRHQPQHF.

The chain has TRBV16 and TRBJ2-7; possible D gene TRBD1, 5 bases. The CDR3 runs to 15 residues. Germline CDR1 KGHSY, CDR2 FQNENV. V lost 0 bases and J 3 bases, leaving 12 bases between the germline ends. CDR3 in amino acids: CASSQSVRGIYEQYF. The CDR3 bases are TGTGCCAGCAGCCAATCGGTAAGGGGAATCTACGAGCAGTACTTC.

The CDR3, as DNA: TGTGCCAGCTCACCCCTAGGAAGGGGAAACACTGAAGCTTTCTTT. Its translation is CASSPLGRGNTEAFF. The J gene is TRBJ1-1, the V gene TRBV18, with D perhaps matching TRBD1 (5 bases). Germline CDR1 KGHSH, CDR2 LQKENI. The V gene lost 3 bases and the J gene lost 2 bases, with 13 bases spanning the gap. This CDR3 contains 15 residues.